This entry features one T cell receptor (beta chain) sequence. Libraries were prepared by immunoSEQ multiplex PCR; TCRdb keeps only in-frame clonotypes and omits some of them. The sample records 99,000 or so clones, approximately 88% being singletons. The data were obtained in a study of blood T cell repertoires in COVID-19. Background on the study: From the United States, Italy and Spain came samples of acute and convalescent COVID-19. PBMCs, B-cell-depleted T cells, or T cells were the source of the cDNA or gDNA that made up the material.

Germline V CDR1 and CDR2: PRHDT, FYEKMQ (reference sequence). The CDR3 has 16 residues. The V and J ends lost 0 bases and 2 bases, in that order; junction bases with no gene match: 5. The material sequenced was peripheral blood. This TCR derives from a man in his sixties with acute or convalescent COVID-19. The chain couples TRBV13 to TRBJ2-3; 7 bases are a match to TRBD1. CDR3 protein: CASSLGRQGDTDTQYF. The CDR3 DNA reads as TGTGCCAGCAGCTTAGGCCGCCAGGGGGACACAGATACGCAGTATTTT.